What follows are 30 T cell receptor beta chains derived from one specimen sequenced in a study of metastatic and nonmetastatic thyroid tumors (dated by TCRdb to the early 2020s). No patient had received any treatment before thyroid surgery. The library was built by means of PCR. Sequencing was carried out with an Illumina HiSeq 4000. TCRdb reworked the public reads: Q25 trimming with fastp, MiXCR clone assembly, productive beta chains retained. The sample has fewer than 35,000 clones on record, 20% to 25% of them singletons. The ten largest account for 3% of the sample. Sample: tumor tissue. These receptors were taken from a male donor with papillary thyroid cancer or a benign thyroid nodule (not recorded which). Some clones in this sample may be carry-over from other donors' samples.

The chain uses TRBV11-2 and TRBJ2-1; D is unresolved. Germline V gene data show CDR1 as SGHAT and CDR2 as FQNNGV. V lost 1 base, J lost 0 bases, and 7 bases lay in between. CDR3 length equals 15 residues. The CDR3 region has the DNA TGTGCCAGCAGCTTAGGGTATGGCTCCTACAATGAGCAGTTCTTC. It codes for CASSLGYGSYNEQFF. The entire variable domain, with the rest obtained from reference TRBV11-2 and TRBJ2-1, is as follows: EAGVAQSPRYKIIEKRQSVAFWCNPISGHATLYWYQQILGQGPKLLIQFQNNGVVDDSQLPKDRFSAERLKGVDSTLKIQPAKLEDSAVYLCASSLGYGSYNEQFFGPGTRLTVL.

There are many counts of this clone. The V gene is TRBV2, the J gene TRBJ1-5, with D uncertain. V gave up 8 bases and J gave up 0 bases, with 8 bases separating them. Germline CDR1 reads SNHLY; CDR2 reads FYNNEI. This CDR3 spans 13 amino acids. CDR3 DNA sequence: TGTGCCAGCGAATCCGATAGCAATCAGCCCCAGCATTTT. Amino acid sequence: CASESDSNQPQHF.

In this sample, this clone turned up a few times. This chain links TRBV6-1 with TRBJ1-2; D remains unclear. V was trimmed by 1 base and J by 8 bases, leaving 14 bases between them. CDR1 is MNHNS, CDR2 SASEGT, per germline. The CDR3 totals 14 residues. CDR3 region: CASSEGAGGEGYTF. As DNA, the CDR3 is TGTGCCAGCAGTGAAGGGGCCGGTGGGGAAGGCTACACCTTC.

This clone was detected many times. In nucleotides, the CDR3 is TGTGCCATCAGTGAGCGGGGATCCCACTATGGCTACACCTTC. It specifies CAISERGSHYGYTF. The chain employs TRBV10-3 and TRBJ1-2; no clear D gene. V lost 2 bases, J lost 3 bases, and 10 bases lay in between. Per germline, CDR1 ENHRY and CDR2 SYGVKD. This CDR3 is built from 14 residues.

As regards this clone: In this CDR3 the conserved last residue, phenylalanine or tryptophan, is missing, so a read error is likely. The chain couples TRBV20-1 to TRBJ2-3, with D possibly being TRBD2 (6 bases). The CDR3 has 15 amino acids. Germline V CDR1 and CDR2: DFQATT, SNEGSKA (reference sequence). The V gene lost 5 bases and the J gene lost 3 bases, with 18 bases spanning the gap. The CDR3 DNA reads TGCAGTGCTGGGATTAGCGGTCCGTCAACAGATACGCAGTATTCT. Translated, it gives CSAGISGPSTDTQYS.

This rearrangement joins TRBV6-1 to TRBJ1-2, with D possibly TRBD1 on 5 matching bases. The germline CDR1 and CDR2 sequences are MNHNS and SASEGT. V was cut by 11 bases and J by 4 bases, with 14 bases left in between. The CDR3 has 12 residues. CDR3 in amino acids: CASSGTAYGYTF. The CDR3 DNA sequence: TGTGCCTCCTCAGGGACCGCCTATGGCTACACCTTC.

This clone was recorded many times. The rearrangement uses TRBV11-2 and TRBJ2-7; possible D gene TRBD1, 5 bases. CDR3 length: 15 amino acids. V lost 6 bases and J 4 bases, leaving 19 bases between the germline ends. From germline, CDR1 is SGHAT and CDR2 FQNNGV. Here the CDR3 reads CASSQYRIGAYEQYF. DNA of the CDR3: TGTGCCAGCAGTCAATACAGGATTGGGGCGTACGAGCAGTACTTC.

This clone was counted a few times. The chain employs TRBV10-3 and TRBJ2-7; possibly TRBD1 for D (9 bases). Germline CDR1 is ENHRY and CDR2 is SYGVKD. The CDR3 spans 14 residues. Trimming took 6 bases from V and 6 from J, leaving 18 bases between them. The CDR3 region is CAIRAGDRDREQYF. The CDR3 nucleotides are TGTGCCATCAGAGCGGGGGACAGGGACCGCGAGCAGTACTTC.

This clone was observed many times. The sample has other DNA sequences that encode this CDR3 too. The chain employs TRBV2 and TRBJ1-5, with 7 bases identical to TRBD1. V lost 7 bases to trimming and J lost 6 bases; unmatched junction nucleotides: 6. The CDR3 covers 13 residues. Germline CDR1 and CDR2: SNHLY and FYNNEI. The CDR3 loop reads CASNRGSLQPQHF. The CDR3 coding sequence is TGTGCCAGCAACAGGGGCAGTCTTCAGCCCCAGCATTTT.

This clone was seen ten or more times. This chain joins TRBV4-3 and TRBJ2-1; 7 positions agree with TRBD1. CDR1 and CDR2 (germline): LGHNA, YSLEER. The CDR3 spans 15 residues. V was clipped by 3 bases and J by 2 bases; unmatched bases: 4. The CDR3 DNA is TGCGCCAGCAGCCAGGGGGACAGAGCCTACAATGAGCAGTTCTTC. This codes for CASSQGDRAYNEQFF.

This clone has ten or more counts. The rearrangement joins TRBV6-1 to TRBJ2-5; D may be TRBD2 (6 bases). Germline loops: CDR1 MNHNS, CDR2 SASEGT. The CDR3 is 16 residues long. V was trimmed by 5 bases and J by 2 bases, leaving 18 bases between them. This CDR3 is CASSRGGSRYQETQYF. The CDR3 DNA is TGTGCCAGCAGTCGGGGAGGATCTCGGTATCAAGAGACCCAGTACTTC.

This clone was seen many times. The chain combines TRBV7-2 with TRBJ2-1; 9 bases align to TRBD2. The germline V gene encodes CDR1 SGHTA and CDR2 FQGNSA. This CDR3 is built from 15 residues. V trimming: 3 bases; J trimming: 13 bases; junction bases outside the gene matches: 13. CDR3 nucleotides: TGTGCCAGCAGCTTGAGGGGCCCGTCCGGGACTAGCCAGTTCTTC. It yields the protein CASSLRGPSGTSQFF.

This clone was recorded at least ten times. The V and J genes are TRBV28 and TRBJ1-1; D call uncertain. The CDR3 covers 13 residues. Germline CDR1 reads MDHEN; CDR2 reads SYDVKM. V was pared by 7 bases and J by 8 bases, with 17 bases between. The CDR3 reads CASKKLLTPEAFF. CDR3 DNA sequence: TGTGCCAGCAAAAAATTATTAACTCCCGAAGCTTTCTTT. The whole variable domain, remainder taken from reference TRBV28 and TRBJ1-1, is DVKVTQSSRYLVKRTGEKVFLECVQDMDHENMFWYRQDPGLGLRLIYFSYDVKMKEKGDIPEGYSVSREKKERFSLILESASTNQTSMYLCASKKLLTPEAFFGQGTRLTVV.

This clone showed up many times. The chain is built from TRBV20-1 and TRBJ2-2, with 8 bases lining up with TRBD2. The CDR3 is 14 residues long. Trimming cost V 6 bases and J 3 bases; bases outside gene matches: 6. CDR1 and CDR2 from the germline V gene are DFQATT and SNEGSKA (reference sequence). CDR3 in DNA: TGCAGTGCAGCGGGAGAGCCGTACACCGGGGAGCTGTTTTTT. Translated, it gives CSAAGEPYTGELFF.

This chain connects TRBV11-1 to TRBJ2-1; 8 nucleotides agree with TRBD1. CDR3 size: 18 residues. With 6 bases clipped from V and 3 bases from J, the junction kept 16 bases outside the gene matches. Per the germline V gene, CDR1 is SGHAT and CDR2 is FQDESV (reference sequence). The CDR3 region has the DNA TGTGCCAGCAGGTCCGGGACAGGTACTAGCTGCAACTACAATGAGCAGTTCTTC. Its translation is CASRSGTGTSCNYNEQFF.

The table lists this clone with many counts. The chain joins TRBV29-1 to TRBJ2-3; perhaps TRBD2 as D (5 bases). This CDR3 has 12 amino acids. V was pared by 5 bases and J by 5 bases, with 11 bases between. Per germline, CDR1 SQVTM and CDR2 ANQGSEA. This chain's CDR3 is CSVRQAGDTQYF. CDR3 sequence (DNA): TGCAGCGTTCGTCAGGCGGGAGATACGCAGTATTTT.

This clone has a count of ten or more. The chain combines TRBV5-6 with TRBJ2-5; 10 bases fit TRBD1. V lost 3 bases and J lost 7; bases outside the gene matches: 3. The germline gives CDR1 SGHDT, CDR2 YYEEEE. This CDR3 has 13 residues. CDR3 nucleotides: TGTGCCAGCAGCTCGGGACAGGGGATGACCCAGTACTTC. Protein product: CASSSGQGMTQYF. Full variable domain (outside the CDR3, taken from reference TRBV5-6 and TRBJ2-5): DAGVTQSPTHLIKTRGQQVTLRCSPKSGHDTVSWYQQALGQGPQFIFQYYEEEERQRGNFPDRFSGHQFPNYSSELNVNALLLGDSALYLCASSSGQGMTQYFGPGTRLLVL.

This clone has at least ten counts. The chain carries TRBV12-5 and TRBJ2-1; no clear D gene. Germline CDR1 LGHNT, CDR2 FRNRAP. Trimming pared 5 bases from V and 0 bases from J, leaving 8 bases between. This CDR3 has 14 amino acids. The CDR3 loop is CASGIWDSYNEQFF. The CDR3 DNA sequence: TGTGCTAGTGGTATCTGGGACTCCTACAATGAGCAGTTCTTC.

The table lists this clone with many counts. The chain recombines TRBV4-1 with TRBJ2-1; a possible D gene is TRBD2 (5 bases). Looked up from germline, CDR1 is MGHRA and CDR2 is YSYEKL. Trimming pared 0 bases from V and 1 base from J, leaving 13 bases between. This CDR3 region has 17 residues. CDR3 amino acids: CASSQDPGGHSYNEQFF. The CDR3 nucleotides are TGCGCCAGCAGCCAAGATCCGGGCGGGCATTCCTACAATGAGCAGTTCTTC.

V usage is TRBV5-1 and J usage is TRBJ2-3; D not resolved. CDR1 and CDR2 from the germline V gene are SGHRS and YFSETQ. Trimming removed 0 bases at V and 7 bases at J, with 9 bases between. The length of the CDR3 is 13 residues. The CDR3 coding sequence is TGCGCCAGCAGCTTGGCAAATACATATACGCAGTATTTT. Protein: CASSLANTYTQYF. Using reference TRBV5-1 and TRBJ2-3 for the parts outside the CDR3, the full variable domain is KAGVTQTPRYLIKTRGQQVTLSCSPISGHRSVSWYQQTPGQGLQFLFEYFSETQRNKGNFPGRFSGRQFSNSRSEMNVSTLELGDSALYLCASSLANTYTQYFGPGTRLTVL.

This clone was counted at least ten times. This rearrangement joins TRBV5-5 to TRBJ2-1, with D unresolved. The CDR3 is 14 amino acids. V lost 2 bases, J lost 8 bases, and 14 bases lay in between. Per germline, CDR1 SGHKS and CDR2 YYEKEE (reference sequence). Here the CDR3 reads CASSFTGTFYEQFF. The CDR3 DNA is TGTGCCAGCAGCTTTACCGGCACCTTCTATGAGCAGTTCTTC.

The chain is built from TRBV6-2 or TRBV6-3 and TRBJ2-6; D remains unclear. The CDR3 totals 14 residues. Between the trimmed V and J ends, which lost 2 bases and 1 base, there was a span of 3 bases. The germline V gene has CDR1 MNHEY and CDR2 SVGEGT. The CDR3 here is CASSYGSGANVLTF. The CDR3 nucleotides are TGTGCCAGCAGTTACGGGTCTGGGGCCAACGTCCTGACTTTC.

This clone counts as medium-sized (0.01 to 0.1%). This chain joins TRBV7-8 and TRBJ2-7, with D tentatively TRBD1 (6 bases). Germline V gene sequence: CDR1 SGHVS, CDR2 FQNEAQ. This CDR3 has 13 amino acids. Deletions cut 5 bases from V and 3 bases from J, with 11 bases between. CDR3: CASSPGQNYEQYF. DNA of the CDR3: TGTGCCAGCAGCCCCGGACAGAACTACGAGCAGTACTTC.

This chain links TRBV15 with TRBJ2-2; 7 bases match TRBD2. V lost 0 bases, J lost 2 bases, and 6 bases stayed unmatched. In germline, CDR1 is LNHNV, CDR2 YYDKDF (reference sequence). The CDR3 length is 17 residues. The CDR3 sequence: CATSRDIREGNTGELFF. CDR3 DNA sequence: TGTGCCACCAGCAGAGATATAAGGGAGGGAAACACCGGGGAGCTGTTTTTT.

Many counts were recorded for this clone. This chain links TRBV28 with TRBJ2-7; 8 bases match TRBD2. V was pared by 7 bases and J by 2 bases, with 4 bases of the junction left unmatched. Germline CDR1 MDHEN, CDR2 SYDVKM. This CDR3 has 13 amino acids. The DNA for the CDR3 is TGTGCCAGCAAAACTAGCGGTACCTACGAGCAGTACTTC. Amino acid sequence: CASKTSGTYEQYF.

By share of the sample, this clone is medium-sized. This sequence joins TRBV20-1 and TRBJ2-7, with 10 bases aligning to TRBD2. J lost 2 bases, V lost 1 base, and 5 bases had no gene match. Per germline, CDR1 DFQATT and CDR2 SNEGSKA (reference sequence). This CDR3 has 15 amino acids. This chain's CDR3 is CSARGEREGPYEQYF. DNA for the CDR3: TGCAGTGCTAGAGGCGAGCGGGAGGGGCCCTACGAGCAGTACTTC.

This clone was seen at least ten times. CDR3 loop: CSASPGVNEQYF. In nucleotides, the CDR3 is TGCAGTGCTAGTCCAGGGGTGAACGAGCAGTACTTC. The genes are TRBV20-1 and TRBJ2-7, with D tentatively TRBD1 (6 bases). The CDR3 covers 12 residues. In germline, CDR1 is DFQATT, CDR2 SNEGSKA (reference sequence). Between the trimmed V and J ends, which lost 3 bases and 5 bases, there was a span of 11 bases.

This CDR3 is CASSIEGRAMSEAFF. CDR3 bases: TGTGCCAGTAGTATAGAAGGCAGGGCGATGTCTGAAGCTTTCTTT. The chain links TRBV19 to TRBJ1-1; tentative D call: TRBD1 (5 bases). The V gene's germline CDR1 is LNHDA and CDR2 SQIVND (reference sequence). This CDR3 region has 15 residues. V was cut by 0 bases and J by 6 bases, with 14 bases left in between.

This clone was observed at least ten times. The chain uses TRBV19 and TRBJ1-5; D is possibly TRBD1 (5 bases). Deletions cut 5 bases from V and 5 bases from J, with 13 bases between. The length of the CDR3 is 14 residues. The germline V gene has CDR1 LNHDA and CDR2 SQIVND (reference sequence). CDR3 nucleotide sequence: TGTGCCAGTAGTGTTGACACAGGTTATCAGCCCCAGCATTTT. Amino acids: CASSVDTGYQPQHF.

This clone was seen only a few times. At one end, the junction sequence differs from germline, possibly due to a read error. This rearrangement joins TRBV10-3 to TRBJ2-3, with TRBD2 identical over 14 bases. The CDR3 has 16 amino acids. Germline CDR1 reads ENHRY; CDR2 reads SYGVKD. The CDR3 DNA sequence: TGTGCTATCATGGTGGGGACTAGCGGGAGCGCAGATATGCAGTATTTT. This gives the protein CAIMVGTSGSADMQYF.